The rows below give T cell receptor beta chains drawn from one sample of a study of CD8 T cells in ankylosing spondylitis. TCRdb re-derived calls from the 5' RACE reads in MiXCR, one entry per CDR3 protein. The table records around 770,000 distinct CDR3 sequences, around 20% of them present only once. The sequenced sample consisted of blood, either unsorted or a sorted T cell fraction (not recorded which). The origin of the receptors is a male donor with ankylosing spondylitis. Each CDR3 is given with its conserved first and last residue. Each record gives: D gene, clone size, V gene, J gene, CDR3 protein, CDR3 DNA. D genes are given only for firm matches. For some rows the clone size is stated as once, few or many, or as a class when expanded; others skip it.

TRBD2,NA,TRBV3-1,TRBJ2-1,CASKLAVGNEQFF,TGTGCCAGCAAACTAGCGGTTGGCAATGAGCAGTTCTTC
NA,few,TRBV4-1,TRBJ1-2,CASSQDLVTATNYGYTF,TGCGCCAGCAGCCAAGATCTGGTCACAGCAACTAACTATGGCTACACCTTC
TRBD1,NA,TRBV5-1,TRBJ2-1,CASRGTGPSYNEQFF,TGCGCCAGCAGGGGGACAGGACCCTCCTACAATGAGCAGTTCTTC
TRBD2,NA,TRBV7-8,TRBJ2-2,CASSLFTSGNGELFF,TGTGCCAGCAGCTTATTTACTAGCGGAAACGGGGAGCTGTTTTTT
TRBD1,few,TRBV29-1,TRBJ2-7,CSVRGQGVNEQYF,TGCAGCGTCAGGGGACAGGGGGTCAACGAGCAGTACTTC
NA,NA,TRBV10-3,TRBJ2-6,CAISTGLGANVLTF,TGTGCCATCAGCACAGGGTTAGGGGCCAACGTCCTGACTTTC
TRBD1,NA,TRBV5-1,TRBJ1-1,CASSPGGPGTEAFF,TGCGCCAGCAGCCCAGGGGGCCCGGGCACTGAAGCTTTCTTT
NA,NA,TRBV6-1,TRBJ1-1,CASRAGTLGRTEAFF,TGTGCCAGCAGGGCAGGAACCCTTGGGAGGACTGAAGCTTTCTTT
NA,many,TRBV6-6,TRBJ2-5,CASSPVQETQYF,TGTGCCAGCAGCCCCGTACAAGAGACCCAGTACTTC
NA,many,TRBV12-3/TRBV12-4,TRBJ2-7,CASKRQDHYEQYF,TGTGCCAGCAAACGACAGGACCACTACGAGCAGTACTTC
NA,few,TRBV5-1,TRBJ2-3,CASRSQGERDTQYF,TGCGCCAGCAGGTCCCAGGGAGAGCGAGATACGCAGTATTTT
NA,many,TRBV5-8,TRBJ1-1,CASSLTDSNTEAFF,TGTGCCAGCAGCTTGACGGACAGTAACACTGAAGCTTTCTTT
NA,NA,TRBV27,TRBJ2-3,CASGRRDTQYF,TGTGCCAGCGGGCGACGAGATACGCAGTATTTT
NA,few,TRBV3-1,TRBJ1-4,CASSPSVKGGKLFF,TGTGCCAGCAGCCCGAGTGTGAAGGGTGGAAAACTGTTTTTT
NA,few,TRBV5-1,TRBJ1-1,CASSVGTSGNTEAFF,TGCGCCAGCAGCGTAGGGACCTCGGGGAACACTGAAGCTTTCTTT
NA,NA,TRBV5-1,TRBJ2-1,CASSLVAWAGNEQFF,TGCGCCAGCAGCTTGGTTGCCTGGGCGGGGAATGAGCAGTTCTTC
TRBD2,NA,TRBV24-1,TRBJ2-3,CATESASGSNLGDTQYF,TGTGCCACCGAGTCGGCTAGCGGGAGCAATTTGGGGGATACGCAGTATTTT
NA,NA,TRBV4-1,TRBJ2-4,CASSPGFAKNIQYF,TGCGCCAGCAGTCCGGGATTCGCCAAAAACATTCAGTACTTC
NA,NA,TRBV6-2/TRBV6-3,TRBJ1-1,CASSFLMGNTEAFF,TGTGCCAGCAGCTTTCTCATGGGGAACACTGAAGCTTTCTTT